This T cell receptor (beta chain) was documented in a study of T cell responses to AZD1222 COVID-19 vaccine (dated by TCRdb to the early 2020s). Background for the entire study: TCR sequencing covered some 250 trial participants: 200 to 210 given two doses of AZD1222 and about 26 given two doses of MenACWY control vaccine. Trial participants were enrolled into age subgroups of 18-55, 56-69 and 70-plus years, which contained around 150, 29 and 61 TCR-sequenced participants, respectively.

The time point label for this specimen denotes: baseline before first vaccination. The treatment or condition label on this specimen signifies: meningococcal conjugate vaccine given as trial control. Vaccinee samples were obtained from the UK trials COV001 and COV002, which included a single-blind randomized controlled phase 2/3 trial of AZD1222 (ChAdOx1 nCoV-19) in healthy adults. Trial participant PBMC samples were collected at day 0 and day 28 after the second dose for TCRbeta chain sequencing. Overall study results and their limits: Nearly half of unique spike-specific TCRs reportedly recognized epitopes outside regions mutated in the B.1.351 and B.1.1.7 variants. CD4 TCRs associated with the vaccine covered the entire spike protein, and the dominant responses were in regions 160-218 and 743-854. Participants were mostly white British and included more females than males, and it was suggested by the authors that clonal diversity may have been underestimated. After two AZD1222 doses, both the breadth and the depth of spike-specific TCRs were significantly higher than at day 0 and than in MenACWY recipients. Only five to seven AZD1222 recipients were SARS-CoV-2 seropositive at baseline, limiting conclusions about previously exposed vaccinees. In the small 56-69-year group, the increase in depth fell short of significance, most likely because of low power. Because no samples from the day 14 peak response were available, repertoires could be characterized only after the peak T cell response.

With regard to this clone: Its target antigen remains unknown. The sample holds no much larger clone one base away, and base qualities are not on file.

The CDR3 regions of human TCRbeta chains were analyzed by immunosequencing. In the original analysis: TCRs in the repertoires were compared against a reference library of SARS-CoV-2-specific TCRs that had been generated with the MIRA antigen-specificity platform. Breadth meant the fraction of unique TCRs that were SARS-CoV-2-associated, whereas depth meant the fraction of total T cells that were SARS-CoV-2-associated. Using the MIRA data, each spike-specific TCR was assigned both to the spike region to which the TCR was reactive and to a CD4 or CD8 class. Log10-transformed breadth and depth values were compared by one-way ANOVA with Sidak's multiple comparisons tests. In its TCRdb copy, this immuneACCESS table keeps in-frame sequences only and misses some clones. Where compared with another copy, unresolved V genes explain less than half of these, and the others have no known cause. D and trimming were read from the DNA, whereas the V and J calls and clone size are those reported in that table. In this sample the table shows tens of thousands of clones, 90% to 95% of which occur a single time. Roughly 5.5% of the sample is taken by the ten largest.

V was cut back by 4 bases and J by 8 bases, leaving a gap of 8 bases between them. The CDR3 measures 11 amino acids from cysteine to phenylalanine. Just the 33-base CDR3 DNA is kept, in frame starting at base 1. CDR1 and CDR2 are read off the germline V gene as SNHLY and FYNNEI. The sample was peripheral blood, taken on day 0 of MenACWY control vaccination. The chain joins TRBV2 to TRBJ1-2, with an unclear D gene assignment. The receptor's source is an adult in good health. Here the CDR3 is given as CASSVAGGYTF. The DNA is as follows: TGTGCCAGCAGTGTCGCCGGGGGCTACACCTTC.